This T cell receptor (beta chain) emerged from a study of T cells in Graves' hyperthyroidism and ophthalmopathy. Study background: Upon initial diagnosis and before any treatment, peripheral blood was collected.

The V gene's germline CDR1 is MNHEY and CDR2 SVGAGI. Losses at the gene ends were 2 bases for V and 7 bases for J; bases not matched to a gene: 12. This CDR3 contains 16 residues. This clonotype was observed at least ten times. Its antigen remains unidentified. Hyperthyroidism of Graves' type that showed no ophthalmopathy progression within 18 months was stable. Diagnosis rested on symptoms, serum thyroxine and TRAb, thyroid ultrasound, and orbital computed tomography. From RNA transcripts, TCR beta CDR3 regions were amplified. RT-PCR in the first round (using the HTBI primer set) targeted the TCR CDR3. TCRdb reanalysed the multiplex PCR reads using MiXCR and keeps one entry per CDR3 protein. The table lists 350,000 to 400,000 distinct CDR3 sequences, about 19% of them singletons. Findings of the study overall: Most expanded thyroid clonotypes above 0.001 also appeared in blood.

The J gene is TRBJ2-7, the V gene TRBV6-5; 9 bases align to TRBD1. The sample taken for sequencing was blood. This receptor was identified in a woman aged 18-29 years with Graves' hyperthyroidism. Here the CDR3 reads CASSYLIRDRAKEQYF. CDR3 coding DNA: TGTGCCAGCAGTTACCTTATCCGGGACAGGGCAAAGGAGCAGTACTTC.